The entry below describes one T cell receptor (beta chain). Its antigen remains unidentified. The data stem from a study of cytomegalovirus exposure and HLA in healthy donors. V was pared by 5 bases and J by 0 bases, with 14 bases between. The CDR3 extends over 16 amino acids. The germline V gene has CDR1 SGHVS and CDR2 FQNEAQ. The data were produced by immunoSEQ multiplex PCR, yet TCRdb's version contains in-frame clones alone and is incomplete. The sample has approximately 82,000 clones; over 85% are singletons. Study results and caveats: Rarity held for most TCR sequences, but there were some public TCRs that occurred in many donors. According to the study, 150 to 200 TCR beta chains were cytomegalovirus-associated. CMV antigen specificity of a few CMV-associated chains was confirmed in vitro. TCR clusters originating in the first cohort tended to co-occur in the roughly 110 validation repertoires, according to a later analysis.

The sequence came from a woman between 18 and 30 years old in good health and CMV-seronegative. This sequence joins TRBV7-8 and TRBJ2-1; D unresolved. The sample consisted of PBMCs. The CDR3 sequence is CASSQTSESSYNEQFF. The CDR3 bases are TGTGCCAGCAGCCAGACTTCCGAGAGCTCCTACAATGAGCAGTTCTTC.